Shown below are 15 T cell receptor beta chains from a single sample sequenced in a study of T cell responses to AZD1222 COVID-19 vaccine. Measured with immunoSEQ multiplex PCR; TCRdb has only the in-frame clones, and not every one. This table holds about 150,000 clones, about 92% found once. Sequences were derived from peripheral blood, sampled on day 0 of AZD1222 vaccination. Receptors were obtained from an adult in good health.

The CDR3 loop is CASSWDHQPQHF. Written as DNA, the CDR3 is TGTGCCAGCAGTTGGGACCATCAGCCCCAGCATTTT. The chain carries TRBV12-3 or TRBV12-4 and TRBJ1-5, with a possible D match to TRBD1 (5 bases). The CDR3 length is 12 residues. Trimming removed 4 bases from V and 5 bases from J, with 6 bases in between.

The V and J genes are TRBV7-2 and TRBJ1-1; a possible D gene is TRBD1 (6 bases). The germline CDR1 and CDR2 sequences are SGHTA and FQGNSA. The CDR3 sequence is 17 residues long. V was trimmed by 1 base and J by 5 bases, leaving 20 bases between them. Here the CDR3 reads CASSLGGWLGAGTEAFF. The CDR3 nucleotides are TGTGCCAGCAGCTTAGGAGGATGGTTGGGGGCAGGAACTGAAGCTTTCTTT.

The chain links TRBV19 to TRBJ2-7; tentatively, D is TRBD2 (5 bases). V was clipped by 5 bases and J by 2 bases, with 10 bases between them. The CDR3 has 13 residues. Per germline, CDR1 LNHDA and CDR2 SQIVND (reference sequence). In DNA form, the CDR3 reads TGTGCCAGTAGTCATTCCGGGGCCTACGAGCAGTACTTC. It codes for CASSHSGAYEQYF.

This rearrangement joins TRBV7-6 to TRBJ1-3; the match to TRBD1 covers 7 bases. The length of the CDR3 is 16 residues. The germline V gene has CDR1 SGHVS and CDR2 FNYEAQ. Trimming at V came to 2 bases and at J to 2 bases, leaving 6 bases not matched to a gene. The CDR3 DNA reads TGTGCCAGCAGCTTACCGCGGGACAGCCCTGGAAACACCATATATTTT. Protein sequence: CASSLPRDSPGNTIYF.

Written as DNA, the CDR3 is TGTGCCAGTACTCTTTCCTCTGGAAACACCATATATTTT. This codes for CASTLSSGNTIYF. V and J are TRBV19 and TRBJ1-3; D ambiguous. The CDR3 sequence is 13 residues long. Germline CDR1 and CDR2: LNHDA and SQIVND (reference sequence). With 7 bases removed from V and 0 bases from J, the gap between germline ends came to 7 bases.

The V and J genes are TRBV6-5 and TRBJ1-4; D is unresolved. The length of the CDR3 is 13 residues. Germline CDR1 reads MNHEY; CDR2 reads SVGAGI. The V end lost 6 bases, the J end lost 7 bases, and 12 bases lay between the germline ends. Written as DNA, the CDR3 is TGTGCCAGCAGGGGCTACTTCGGTGAAAAACTGTTTTTT. Translating gives CASRGYFGEKLFF.

V gene TRBV19 combines with J gene TRBJ1-6, with D possibly TRBD1 on 5 matching bases. Looked up from germline, CDR1 is LNHDA and CDR2 is SQIVND (reference sequence). The V end lost 5 bases, the J end lost 6 bases, and 11 bases lay between the germline ends. This CDR3 has 14 residues. The CDR3 loop reads CASSPTGGNSPLHF. In DNA, the CDR3 is TGTGCCAGTAGTCCCACAGGCGGTAATTCACCCCTCCACTTT.

The chain employs TRBV2 and TRBJ2-1, with unresolved D. This CDR3 contains 13 residues. The V end was cut by 7 bases, the J end by 8 bases, with 15 bases between. Looked up from germline, CDR1 is SNHLY and CDR2 is FYNNEI. The CDR3 is CASIPTVLHEQFF. The CDR3 DNA follows: TGTGCCAGCATCCCGACCGTGTTGCATGAGCAGTTCTTC.

The J gene is TRBJ2-5, the V gene TRBV11-2, with D perhaps matching TRBD1 or TRBD2 (5 bases each). Trimming left V 5 bases short and J 0 bases short, with 10 bases between. Germline CDR1 is SGHAT and CDR2 is FQNNGV. CDR3 length equals 14 residues. This chain's CDR3 is CASSAEGYQETQYF. The CDR3, as DNA: TGTGCCAGCAGCGCTGAGGGGTACCAAGAGACCCAGTACTTC.

This chain links TRBV20-1 with TRBJ1-2; 7 bases align to TRBD1. The CDR3 sequence is 14 residues long. Germline values: CDR1 DFQATT, CDR2 SNEGSKA (reference sequence). J lost 2 bases, V lost 3 bases, and 6 bases had no gene match. CDR3 loop: CSASPGTVNYGYTF. In nucleotides, the CDR3 is TGCAGTGCTAGTCCCGGGACAGTGAACTATGGCTACACCTTC.

The rearrangement links TRBV7-9 to TRBJ2-1; D is perhaps TRBD1 (5 bases). Per germline, CDR1 SEHNR and CDR2 FQNEAQ (reference sequence). Between the trimmed V and J ends, which lost 11 bases and 10 bases, there was a span of 12 bases. This CDR3 has 10 residues. For the CDR3, the DNA is TGTGCCGGGTCGACAGTCGAGCAGTTCTTC. Amino acids: CAGSTVEQFF.

V is TRBV20-1 and J is TRBJ1-2, with TRBD1 as a possible D gene (5 bases). This CDR3 has 13 amino acids. Per the germline V gene, CDR1 is DFQATT and CDR2 is SNEGSKA (reference sequence). Trimming removed 3 bases at V and 3 bases at J, with 11 bases between. In nucleotides, the CDR3 is TGCAGTGCTAGTTCGGCGGGGGACTATGGCTACACCTTC. Protein: CSASSAGDYGYTF.

The J gene is TRBJ1-5, the V gene TRBV27; D is possibly TRBD1 (5 bases). CDR3 length: 12 amino acids. The V gene lost 6 bases and the J gene lost 8 bases, with 11 bases spanning the gap. Germline V gives CDR1 MNHEY, CDR2 SMNVEV (reference sequence). Here the CDR3 reads CASSELGEPQHF. CDR3 nucleotide sequence: TGTGCCAGCAGCGAGTTGGGGGAGCCCCAGCATTTT.

The V call is TRBV6-5, the J call TRBJ1-5; D is ambiguous. V lost 6 bases, J lost 4 bases, and 13 bases lay in between. Germline V gene lookup returns CDR1 MNHEY and CDR2 SVGAGI. The CDR3 spans 14 residues. CDR3 in amino acids: CASSHDERNQPQHF. The DNA for the CDR3 is TGTGCCAGCAGCCACGACGAGAGGAATCAGCCCCAGCATTTT.

The V call is TRBV7-3, the J call TRBJ1-1, with D possibly TRBD1 on 6 matching bases. With 6 bases removed from V and 5 bases from J, the gap between germline ends came to 13 bases. The germline V gene has CDR1 SGHTA and CDR2 FQGTGA. There are 13 residues in the CDR3. CDR3 DNA: TGTGCCAGCAGTTCAGGGGTCGGGACTGAAGCTTTCTTT. Its translation is CASSSGVGTEAFF.